This is a list of T cell receptor beta chains from one sample in a study of identical twins. TCRdb re-derived calls from the 5' RACE reads in MiXCR, one entry per CDR3 protein. The table records 1.5 million to 2 million distinct CDR3 sequences, roughly a third of them present only once. The specimen was cord blood. Every receptor here comes from a newborn girl in good health. CDR3s include the opening cysteine and the closing phenylalanine or tryptophan. The order of the fields is V gene, clone size, J gene, CDR3 protein. Rows give clone size only sometimes, using once, few, many, or a class for an expanded clone.

v_gene: TRBV20-1; abundance: .; j_gene: TRBJ1-4; CDR3aa: CSAGGSQNEKLFF
v_gene: TRBV4-1; abundance: many; j_gene: TRBJ2-1; CDR3aa: CASSQVRLAGPYNEQFF
v_gene: TRBV20-1; abundance: .; j_gene: TRBJ2-5; CDR3aa: CSALQGTNQETQYF
v_gene: TRBV20-1; abundance: .; j_gene: TRBJ2-1; CDR3aa: CSARSRRGSCNEQFF
v_gene: TRBV7-9; abundance: .; j_gene: TRBJ2-7; CDR3aa: CASRGWTGSTYNEQYF
v_gene: TRBV6-5; abundance: .; j_gene: TRBJ1-5; CDR3aa: CASSATGDGNQPQHF
v_gene: TRBV20-1; abundance: .; j_gene: TRBJ2-4; CDR3aa: CSASTLTGQAKNIQYF
v_gene: TRBV5-1; abundance: few; j_gene: TRBJ2-1; CDR3aa: CASSFGPREDSYNEQFF
v_gene: TRBV20-1; abundance: few; j_gene: TRBJ2-1; CDR3aa: CSASSRGGSYNEQFF
v_gene: TRBV6-2/TRBV6-3; abundance: many; j_gene: TRBJ2-1; CDR3aa: CASSYAESYNEQFF
v_gene: TRBV7-2; abundance: .; j_gene: TRBJ2-3; CDR3aa: CASSLDGGRRDTQYF
v_gene: TRBV29-1; abundance: many; j_gene: TRBJ1-4; CDR3aa: CSAVSGTLPGGKLFF
v_gene: TRBV20-1; abundance: few; j_gene: TRBJ1-1; CDR3aa: CSGRGGSPSTEAFF
v_gene: TRBV20-1; abundance: .; j_gene: TRBJ2-1; CDR3aa: CSARETGTRPYNEQFF
v_gene: TRBV12-3/TRBV12-4; abundance: few; j_gene: TRBJ1-2; CDR3aa: CASSRPQGNYGYTF
v_gene: TRBV20-1; abundance: .; j_gene: TRBJ1-6; CDR3aa: CSARSGTPNSPLHF
v_gene: TRBV6-1; abundance: few; j_gene: TRBJ1-5; CDR3aa: CASSEAPQGRGRTQHF
v_gene: TRBV20-1; abundance: few; j_gene: TRBJ1-3; CDR3aa: CSARGGSGNTIYF
v_gene: TRBV20-1; abundance: .; j_gene: TRBJ2-7; CDR3aa: CSAWAPSSYEQYF
v_gene: TRBV12-3/TRBV12-4; abundance: .; j_gene: TRBJ2-1; CDR3aa: CASSFRGRGLAGVSYNEQFF
v_gene: TRBV6-6; abundance: once; j_gene: TRBJ2-1; CDR3aa: CACDTGGGYEQFF
v_gene: TRBV4-1; abundance: .; j_gene: TRBJ2-5; CDR3aa: CASSQLALETQYF
v_gene: TRBV10-3; abundance: .; j_gene: TRBJ2-7; CDR3aa: CAIASRTGISYEQYF
v_gene: TRBV21-1; abundance: .; j_gene: TRBJ2-1; CDR3aa: CASSPRMDPVGPYEQFF
v_gene: TRBV11-2; abundance: few; j_gene: TRBJ1-2; CDR3aa: CASSLGPSGGTF
v_gene: TRBV3-1; abundance: .; j_gene: TRBJ1-1; CDR3aa: CASSRGTDEAFF
v_gene: TRBV15; abundance: few; j_gene: TRBJ1-1; CDR3aa: CATRRLQGEGTEAFF
v_gene: TRBV25-1; abundance: .; j_gene: TRBJ1-1; CDR3aa: CASKGAPGQDTEAFF
v_gene: TRBV7-2; abundance: few; j_gene: TRBJ2-3; CDR3aa: CASSFLMTRSTDTQYF